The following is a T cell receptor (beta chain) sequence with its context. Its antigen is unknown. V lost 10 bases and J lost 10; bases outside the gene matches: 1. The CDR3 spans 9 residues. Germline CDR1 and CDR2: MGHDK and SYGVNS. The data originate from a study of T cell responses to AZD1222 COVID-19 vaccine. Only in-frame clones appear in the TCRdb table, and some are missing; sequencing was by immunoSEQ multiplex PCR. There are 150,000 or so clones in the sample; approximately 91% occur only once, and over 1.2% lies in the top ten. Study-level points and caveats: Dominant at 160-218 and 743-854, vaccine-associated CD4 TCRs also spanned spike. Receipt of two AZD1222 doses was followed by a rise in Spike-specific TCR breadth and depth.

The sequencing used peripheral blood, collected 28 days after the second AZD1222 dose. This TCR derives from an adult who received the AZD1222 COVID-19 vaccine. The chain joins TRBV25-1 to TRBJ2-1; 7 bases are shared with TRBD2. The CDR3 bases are TGTGCCACGCGGGAGGAGCAGTTCTTC. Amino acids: CATREEQFF.